Presented here are 4 T cell receptor beta chains from one specimen sequenced in a study of OX40 agonist ivuxolimab in advanced cancers. Produced via immunoSEQ multiplex PCR; TCRdb's table is partial and in-frame only. The sample contains some 70,000 clones, approximately 90% of which appear only once. The sample here was CD4+ or CD8+ T cells sorted from blood, taken in a trial of the OX40 agonist ivuxolimab. The source of these receptors is an adult with an advanced solid tumor such as melanoma, head and neck, liver or kidney cancer.

In its sample, this clone was seen a few times. This chain joins TRBV2 and TRBJ2-7, with a possible D match to TRBD2 (7 bases). This CDR3 region has 15 residues. V was clipped by 2 bases and J by 1 base, with 12 bases between them. The germline V gene has CDR1 SNHLY and CDR2 FYNNEI. In DNA, the CDR3 is TGTGCCAGCAGTGAATTCGGGGGGCAGTCCTACGAGCAGTACTTC. This translates into CASSEFGGQSYEQYF.

The genes are TRBV5-1 and TRBJ2-3, with 12 bases fitting TRBD2. V lost 2 bases, J lost 2 bases, and 6 bases stayed unmatched. From germline, CDR1 is SGHRS and CDR2 YFSETQ. CDR3 length equals 17 residues. The CDR3 DNA is TGCGCCAGCAGCTTTCTAGCGGGGGGGCCTCTCACAGATACGCAGTATTTT. Protein sequence: CASSFLAGGPLTDTQYF.

The gene calls are TRBV4-1 and TRBJ2-5; the match to TRBD2 covers 12 bases. The CDR3 length is 16 residues. The V gene end was trimmed by 1 base and the J gene end by 7 bases; junction bases not matched to a gene: 7. CDR1 is MGHRA and CDR2 is YSYEKL in the germline V gene. CDR3 sequence (DNA): TGCGCCAGCAGCCAAGCTAGCGGGGGGGCCGAGGCGACCCAGTACTTC. It is translated as CASSQASGGAEATQYF.

This chain links TRBV18 with TRBJ1-2, with 9 positions matching TRBD1. The CDR3 runs 14 residues. V lost 4 bases to trimming and J lost 10 bases; unmatched junction nucleotides: 10. CDR1 and CDR2 from the germline V gene are KGHSH and LQKENI. CDR3 loop: CASSQLGQGRSYTF. The CDR3 nucleotides read TGTGCCAGCTCACAACTGGGACAGGGTCGCTCCTACACCTTC. Combining the CDR3 with reference TRBV18 and TRBJ1-2 gives the whole variable domain NAGVMQNPRHLVRRRGQEARLRCSPMKGHSHVYWYRQLPEEGLKFMVYLQKENIIDESGMPKERFSAEFPKEGPSILRIQQVVRGDSAAYFCASSQLGQGRSYTFGSGTRLTVV.